The 32 T cell receptor beta chains below all came from one sample that was sequenced in a study of cytotoxic CD8 clonotypes in ibrutinib-treated CLL. Produced via immunoSEQ multiplex PCR; TCRdb's table is partial and in-frame only. This table holds around 250,000 clones, 70% found once. This sample comprised PBMCs, obtained after 24 months of ibrutinib treatment. Every receptor here comes from a human donor with chronic lymphocytic leukemia.

The genes are TRBV6-5 and TRBJ1-1; tentatively, D is TRBD1 (5 bases). The CDR3 is made up of 14 amino acids. V lost 5 bases and J 0 bases, leaving 10 bases between the germline ends. CDR1 and CDR2 (germline): MNHEY, SVGAGI. The CDR3 nucleotides are TGTGCCAGCAGTGCCGGGGGGATGAACACTGAAGCTTTCTTT. This sequence encodes CASSAGGMNTEAFF.

In this sample, this clone turned up a few times. The chain carries TRBV5-6 and TRBJ1-2, with 7 bases fitting TRBD1. This CDR3 contains 12 residues. Losses at the gene ends were 4 bases for V and 9 bases for J; bases not matched to a gene: 6. CDR1 is SGHDT, CDR2 YYEEEE, per germline. The CDR3: CASSLRQGSYTF. CDR3 sequence (DNA): TGTGCCAGCAGCCTGCGACAGGGAAGCTACACCTTC.

The chain recombines TRBV11-1 with TRBJ2-1; D gene ambiguous. This CDR3 comprises 12 residues. V was trimmed by 5 bases and J by 8 bases, leaving 10 bases between them. The germline V gene encodes CDR1 SGHAT and CDR2 FQDESV (reference sequence). CDR3 bases: TGTGCCAGCAGCCTAGTCCTGGATGAGCAGTTCTTC. Protein product: CASSLVLDEQFF.

V is TRBV9 and J is TRBJ2-5; 12 bases map to TRBD1. The CDR3 extends over 16 amino acids. The V segment lost 4 bases and the J segment 5 bases; nucleotides outside the gene matches: 9. Germline assignment: CDR1 SGDLS and CDR2 YYNGEE. As DNA, the CDR3 is TGTGCCAGCAGCAGAGGGGGACAGGGGGCTCAGGAGACCCAGTACTTC. Its protein is CASSRGGQGAQETQYF.

The table lists this clone with a few counts. The chain links TRBV27 to TRBJ1-5; D remains ambiguous. The CDR3 is 13 residues long. The V end lost 8 bases, the J end lost 2 bases, and 10 bases lay between the germline ends. Germline V lookup: CDR1 MNHEY, CDR2 SMNVEV (reference sequence). The CDR3 DNA follows: TGTGCCAGCGGAAGGGCAGGCAATCAGCCCCAGCATTTT. This sequence encodes CASGRAGNQPQHF.

The chain employs TRBV4-3 and TRBJ1-5; a weak D match, TRBD1 (6 bases). CDR3 length: 14 amino acids. V was pared by 6 bases and J by 9 bases, with 18 bases between. Germline CDR1 reads LGHNA; CDR2 reads YSLEER. CDR3 nucleotides: TGCGCCAGCAGTCTAGAGACAGGCAGCTGGCCCCAGCATTTT. Encoded protein: CASSLETGSWPQHF.

The CDR3 DNA follows: TGTGCCAGTAGTATGGGACAGGGGACGGGCGAGCAGTACTTC. This gives the protein CASSMGQGTGEQYF. The chain employs TRBV19 and TRBJ2-7, with 10 bases aligning to TRBD1. The CDR3 length is 14 residues. Trimming removed 3 bases from V and 6 bases from J; junction bases left unmatched: 5. The germline V gene has CDR1 LNHDA and CDR2 SQIVND (reference sequence).

The genes are TRBV19 and TRBJ1-5; D remains ambiguous. V was pared by 7 bases and J by 0 bases, with 16 bases between. Per germline, CDR1 LNHDA and CDR2 SQIVND (reference sequence). The CDR3 sequence is 16 residues long. The CDR3 coding sequence is TGTGCCAGTAATCGTGGTCAGACAATTAGCAATCAGCCCCAGCATTTT. Translating gives CASNRGQTISNQPQHF.

The J gene is TRBJ1-3, the V gene TRBV6-5; 7 nucleotides match TRBD1. Germline V lookup: CDR1 MNHEY, CDR2 SVGAGI. The CDR3 spans 15 residues. The V and J ends lost 6 bases and 1 base, in that order; junction bases with no gene match: 6. CDR3 region: CASRPDRASGNTIYF. CDR3 bases: TGTGCCAGCAGGCCCGACAGGGCTTCTGGAAACACCATATATTTT.

The V gene is TRBV19, the J gene TRBJ2-3, with 12 bases identical to TRBD2. The CDR3 has 15 residues. Germline V gives CDR1 LNHDA, CDR2 SQIVND (reference sequence). Trimming took 4 bases from V and 5 from J; bases not matched to a gene: 4. CDR3 loop: CASSTTSGRGDTQYF. CDR3 DNA sequence: TGTGCCAGTAGTACGACTAGCGGGAGAGGAGATACGCAGTATTTT.

V gene TRBV27 combines with J gene TRBJ2-1; 9 nucleotides agree with TRBD2. This CDR3 is 16 amino acids long. Unmatched junction bases numbered 10, after V lost 4 bases and J lost 6 bases. Germline loops: CDR1 MNHEY, CDR2 SMNVEV (reference sequence). CDR3 DNA: TGTGCCAGCAGTTCTCGGATCACTAGCGGGTTCAATGAGCAGTTCTTC. Protein: CASSSRITSGFNEQFF.

This chain connects TRBV6-1 to TRBJ2-7, with 11 bases aligning to TRBD1. CDR3 size: 15 residues. J gave up 3 bases and V 3 bases, and 4 bases lay outside the gene matches. Germline CDR1 is MNHNS and CDR2 is SASEGT. The CDR3 nucleotides are TGTGCCAGCAGTGACCCGGGACAGGGGGACTACGAGCAGTACTTC. Its protein product is CASSDPGQGDYEQYF.

The chain combines TRBV30 with TRBJ2-1; the D gene is possibly TRBD1 (6 bases). The CDR3 consists of 12 residues. V was trimmed by 3 bases and J by 6 bases, leaving 9 bases between them. From germline, CDR1 is GTSNPN and CDR2 SVGIG (reference sequence). DNA of the CDR3: TGTGCCTGGAGGAGGACAGTCAATGAGCAGTTCTTC. Its protein is CAWRRTVNEQFF.

The chain uses TRBV11-3 and TRBJ1-5; 8 bases match TRBD1. CDR3 length: 15 residues. Trimming took 5 bases from V and 6 from J; bases not matched to a gene: 9. Per the germline V gene, CDR1 is SGHNT and CDR2 is YENEEA. CDR3 bases: TGTGCCAGCAGCCCTGGACAGGGTTGGTTTCAGCCCCAGCATTTT. It encodes CASSPGQGWFQPQHF.

The sample holds a few counts of this clone. J is TRBJ1-2 and V is TRBV18; D is possibly TRBD1 (5 bases). CDR1 and CDR2 from the germline V gene are KGHSH and LQKENI. This CDR3 spans 14 amino acids. With 3 bases removed from V and 3 bases from J, the gap between germline ends came to 11 bases. The CDR3 nucleotides are TGTGCCAGCTCACCGGGCGGGGCAGACTATGGCTACACCTTC. It encodes CASSPGGADYGYTF.

The chain has TRBV6-5 and TRBJ2-7; D might be TRBD2 (6 bases). The length of the CDR3 is 15 residues. V was pared by 9 bases and J by 2 bases, with 20 bases between. Germline V CDR1 and CDR2: MNHEY, SVGAGI. The CDR3 DNA reads as TGTGCCAGTCAAGTGGGGCTAGCGTATACCTACGAGCAGTACTTC. It is translated as CASQVGLAYTYEQYF.

This chain uses TRBV28 with TRBJ1-5, with TRBD1 as a possible D gene (6 bases). The V end lost 6 bases, the J end lost 6 bases, and 18 bases lay between the germline ends. Germline CDR1 and CDR2: MDHEN and SYDVKM. The CDR3 is made up of 15 amino acids. This CDR3 reads CASRLQGAAAQPQHF. In nucleotides, the CDR3 is TGTGCCAGCAGGTTACAGGGTGCGGCCGCTCAGCCCCAGCATTTT.

The chain joins TRBV7-9 to TRBJ2-2; tentative D call: TRBD1 (6 bases). Germline V gene lookup returns CDR1 SEHNR and CDR2 FQNEAQ (reference sequence). CDR3 length equals 18 residues. Between the trimmed V and J ends, which lost 0 bases and 1 base, there was a span of 15 bases. This CDR3 reads CASSLARGHDKNTGELFF. The CDR3 DNA reads TGTGCCAGCAGCTTAGCTCGGGGACACGACAAGAACACCGGGGAGCTGTTTTTT.

The V call is TRBV9, the J call TRBJ2-1; TRBD2 agrees at 10 bases. Trimming cost V 3 bases and J 5 bases; bases outside gene matches: 11. The germline CDR1 and CDR2 sequences are SGDLS and YYNGEE. The CDR3 spans 17 residues. The CDR3: CASSGSSGTSEHNEQFF. The DNA of the CDR3 is TGTGCCAGCAGCGGGAGCTCAGGGACTAGCGAACACAATGAGCAGTTCTTC.

The V and J genes are TRBV6-5 and TRBJ2-5; unclear D gene. The CDR3 loop spans 13 amino acids. Trimming removed 0 bases from V and 5 bases from J, with 7 bases in between. CDR1 is MNHEY and CDR2 is SVGAGI in the germline V gene. CDR3 protein: CASSYSSRETQYF. CDR3 nucleotides: TGTGCCAGCAGTTACTCTTCGAGGGAGACCCAGTACTTC.

The CDR3 reads CASSLGNNEQFF. CDR3 sequence (DNA): TGTGCCAGCAGCTTAGGCAACAATGAGCAGTTCTTC. The gene calls are TRBV7-3 and TRBJ2-1; D is ambiguous. Trimming removed 2 bases at V and 5 bases at J, with 4 bases between. CDR1 and CDR2 from the germline V gene are SGHTA and FQGTGA. The CDR3 is 12 residues long.

The V gene is TRBV10-3, the J gene TRBJ1-2; D remains ambiguous. The V end lost 2 bases, the J end lost 8 bases, and 3 bases lay between the germline ends. There are 10 residues in the CDR3. From germline, CDR1 is ENHRY and CDR2 SYGVKD. CDR3 nucleotide sequence: TGTGCCATCAGTGAGATAGGCTACACCTTC. Its translation: CAISEIGYTF.

The rearrangement joins TRBV28 to TRBJ2-7, with TRBD2 matching 11 bases. Germline lookup yields CDR1 MDHEN and CDR2 SYDVKM. V lost 6 bases and J lost 2; bases outside the gene matches: 3. CDR3 length: 14 residues. This CDR3 is CASSNSGRAYEQYF. The CDR3 DNA follows: TGTGCCAGCAGCAATAGCGGGAGGGCCTACGAGCAGTACTTC.

This clone was picked up a small number of times. The rearrangement uses TRBV4-3 and TRBJ2-1; D is undetermined. Germline V CDR1 and CDR2: LGHNA, YSLEER. The CDR3 loop spans 12 amino acids. Deletions cut 0 bases from V and 6 bases from J, with 3 bases between. The CDR3 DNA follows: TGCGCCAGCAGCCAAGAAAGCAATGAGCAGTTCTTC. It is translated as CASSQESNEQFF.

This chain links TRBV13 with TRBJ2-7; D not certain. This CDR3 has 13 residues. Germline values: CDR1 PRHDT, CDR2 FYEKMQ (reference sequence). V shed 5 bases and J shed 4 bases, with 12 bases lying between them. Here the CDR3 reads CASSPRTFYEQYF. The CDR3, as DNA: TGTGCCAGCAGCCCCCGGACCTTTTACGAGCAGTACTTC.

The V call is TRBV11-2, the J call TRBJ1-1; 8 bases are shared with TRBD1. This CDR3 comprises 15 residues. CDR1 and CDR2 from the germline V gene are SGHAT and FQNNGV. The V and J ends lost 2 bases and 5 bases, in that order; junction bases with no gene match: 7. The DNA of the CDR3 is TGTGCCAGCAGCTTATCCAGGGGGCGCGGGACTGAAGCTTTCTTT. This encodes CASSLSRGRGTEAFF.

This chain connects TRBV9 to TRBJ2-5, with 7 bases lining up with TRBD1. Germline V gene data show CDR1 as SGDLS and CDR2 as YYNGEE. This CDR3 comprises 14 residues. V lost 4 bases to trimming and J lost 4 bases; unmatched junction nucleotides: 7. The CDR3 DNA sequence: TGTGCCAGCAGCCCAAAGACAGGGCCAGAGACCCAGTACTTC. This codes for CASSPKTGPETQYF.

The chain is built from TRBV9 and TRBJ2-3; D possibly corresponds to TRBD2 (6 bases). V lost 0 bases and J lost 3, with 8 bases in between. This CDR3 comprises 14 residues. Germline CDR1 and CDR2: SGDLS and YYNGEE. CDR3 DNA sequence: TGTGCCAGCAGCGTAGATGGAGGGACAGATACGCAGTATTTT. It translates to CASSVDGGTDTQYF.

The chain employs TRBV11-2 and TRBJ2-7, with D possibly being TRBD2 (5 bases). CDR1 and CDR2 (germline): SGHAT, FQNNGV. The CDR3 is made up of 13 amino acids. The germline V and J ends were trimmed by 5 bases and 4 bases, with 12 bases remaining between them. The CDR3, as DNA: TGTGCCAGCAGCCCTGGACTTCTTTACGAGCAGTACTTC. Translated: CASSPGLLYEQYF.

The chain combines TRBV7-9 with TRBJ2-7; 7 bases are a match to TRBD1. The V gene's germline CDR1 is SEHNR and CDR2 FQNEAQ (reference sequence). The CDR3 contains 13 residues. V shed 5 bases and J 4 bases; nucleotides not matched to a gene: 5. CDR3 bases: TGTGCCAGCAGCCCTCGGACAGGTTACGAGCAGTACTTC. This sequence encodes CASSPRTGYEQYF.

The chain is built from TRBV9 and TRBJ2-7; D possibly corresponds to TRBD2 (5 bases). Trimming pared 0 bases from V and 3 bases from J, leaving 13 bases between. Germline V gene lookup returns CDR1 SGDLS and CDR2 YYNGEE. The CDR3 loop spans 15 amino acids. CDR3: CASSVEPGKNYEQYF. DNA of the CDR3: TGTGCCAGCAGCGTAGAGCCGGGAAAAAACTACGAGCAGTACTTC.

The chain uses TRBV27 and TRBJ1-5, with a possible D match to TRBD1 (5 bases). The germline CDR1 and CDR2 sequences are MNHEY and SMNVEV (reference sequence). CDR3 length equals 18 residues. Trimming cost V 5 bases and J 0 bases, with 20 bases left between them. DNA for the CDR3: TGTGCCAGCAGTGCTTATACCTCGACAGACCTTAGCAATCAGCCCCAGCATTTT. Encoded protein: CASSAYTSTDLSNQPQHF.